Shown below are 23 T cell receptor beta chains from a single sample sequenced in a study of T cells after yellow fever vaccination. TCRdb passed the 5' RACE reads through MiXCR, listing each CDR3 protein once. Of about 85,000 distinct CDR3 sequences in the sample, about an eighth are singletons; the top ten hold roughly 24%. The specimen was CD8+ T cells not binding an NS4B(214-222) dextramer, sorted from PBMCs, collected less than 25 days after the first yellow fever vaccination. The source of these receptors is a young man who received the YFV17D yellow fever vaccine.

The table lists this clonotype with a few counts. The CDR3 sequence is CSAMDWTYNEQFF. The CDR3 region has the DNA TGCAGTGCCATGGACTGGACCTACAATGAGCAGTTCTTC. This chain joins TRBV20-1 and TRBJ2-1; a weak D match, TRBD2 (5 bases). Germline CDR1 and CDR2: DFQATT and SNEGSKA (reference sequence). V shed 6 bases and J shed 2 bases, with 11 bases lying between them. CDR3 length: 13 residues.

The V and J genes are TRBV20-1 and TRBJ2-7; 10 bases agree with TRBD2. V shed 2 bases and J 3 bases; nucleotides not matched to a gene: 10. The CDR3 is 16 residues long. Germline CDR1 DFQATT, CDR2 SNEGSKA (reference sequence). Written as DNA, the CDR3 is TGCAGTGCTAGAATCTCGACTAGCGGGCTAATCTACGAGCAGTACTTC. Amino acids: CSARISTSGLIYEQYF.

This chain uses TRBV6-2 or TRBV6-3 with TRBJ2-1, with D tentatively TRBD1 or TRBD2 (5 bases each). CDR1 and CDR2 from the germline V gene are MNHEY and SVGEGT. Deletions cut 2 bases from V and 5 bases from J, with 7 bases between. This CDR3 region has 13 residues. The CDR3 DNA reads TGTGCCAGCAGTTACGTGGGGGACAATGAGCAGTTCTTC. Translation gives CASSYVGDNEQFF.

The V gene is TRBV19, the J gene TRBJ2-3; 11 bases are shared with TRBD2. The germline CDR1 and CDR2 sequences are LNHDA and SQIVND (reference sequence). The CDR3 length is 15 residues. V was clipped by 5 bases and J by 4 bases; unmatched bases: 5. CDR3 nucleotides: TGTGCCAGTAGTTTCGCTAGCGGGGGGCCAGATACGCAGTATTTT. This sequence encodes CASSFASGGPDTQYF.

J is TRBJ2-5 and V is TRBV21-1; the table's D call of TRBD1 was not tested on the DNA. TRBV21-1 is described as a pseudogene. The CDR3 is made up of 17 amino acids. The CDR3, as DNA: TGTGCCAGCAGCAAAAACAGGGGGCCTGTTGAAGAAGAGACCCAGTACTTC. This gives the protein CASSKNRGPVEEETQYF.

CDR3 protein: CASRPGGGGGYGYTF. CDR3 sequence (DNA): TGTGCCAGCAGACCCGGAGGTGGGGGCGGTTATGGCTACACCTTC. V is TRBV12-3 or TRBV12-4 and J is TRBJ1-2, with a weak D call TRBD1 (6 bases). V was trimmed by 6 bases and J by 5 bases, leaving 19 bases between them. The CDR3 extends over 15 amino acids.

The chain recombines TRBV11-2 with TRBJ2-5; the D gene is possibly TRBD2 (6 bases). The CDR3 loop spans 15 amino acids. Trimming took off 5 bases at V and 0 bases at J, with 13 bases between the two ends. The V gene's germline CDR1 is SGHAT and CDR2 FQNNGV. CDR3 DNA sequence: TGTGCCAGCAGCGCGGGATGGGACTACCAAGAGACCCAGTACTTC. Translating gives CASSAGWDYQETQYF.

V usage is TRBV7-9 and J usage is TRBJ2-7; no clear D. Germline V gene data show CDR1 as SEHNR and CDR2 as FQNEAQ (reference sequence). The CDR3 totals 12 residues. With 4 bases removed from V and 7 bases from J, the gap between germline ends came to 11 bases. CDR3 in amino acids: CASSSRSGEQYV. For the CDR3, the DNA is TGTGCCAGCAGCTCTCGGTCCGGAGAGCAGTACGTC.

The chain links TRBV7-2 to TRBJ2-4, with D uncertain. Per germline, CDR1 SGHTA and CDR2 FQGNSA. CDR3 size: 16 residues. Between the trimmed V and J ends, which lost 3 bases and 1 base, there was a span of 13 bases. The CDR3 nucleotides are TGTGCCAGCAGCTTTGAAGGGTTAGGGGCCAAAAACATTCAGTACTTC. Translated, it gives CASSFEGLGAKNIQYF.

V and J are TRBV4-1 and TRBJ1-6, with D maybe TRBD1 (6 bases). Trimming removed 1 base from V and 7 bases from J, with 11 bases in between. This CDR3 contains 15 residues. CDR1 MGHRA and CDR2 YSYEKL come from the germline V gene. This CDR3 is CASSQGWGANSPLHF. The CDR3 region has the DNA TGCGCCAGCAGCCAAGGCTGGGGGGCGAATTCACCCCTCCACTTT.

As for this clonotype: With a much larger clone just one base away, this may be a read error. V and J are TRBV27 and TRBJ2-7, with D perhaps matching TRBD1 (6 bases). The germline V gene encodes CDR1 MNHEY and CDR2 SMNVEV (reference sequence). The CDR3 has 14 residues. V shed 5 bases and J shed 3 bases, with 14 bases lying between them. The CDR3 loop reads CASSPGTRGYEQYV. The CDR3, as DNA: TGTGCCAGCAGTCCTGGGACACGGGGCTACGAGCAGTACGTC.

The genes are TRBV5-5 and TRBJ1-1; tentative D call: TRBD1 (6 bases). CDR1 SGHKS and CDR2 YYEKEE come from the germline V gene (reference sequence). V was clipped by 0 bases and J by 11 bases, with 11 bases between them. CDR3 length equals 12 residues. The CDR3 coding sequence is TGTGCCAGCAGCTTGGGGACAGAAGGGGCTTTCTTT. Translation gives CASSLGTEGAFF.

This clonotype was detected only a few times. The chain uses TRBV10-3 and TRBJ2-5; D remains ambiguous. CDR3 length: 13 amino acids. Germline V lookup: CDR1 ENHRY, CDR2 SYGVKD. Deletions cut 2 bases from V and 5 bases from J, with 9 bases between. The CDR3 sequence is CAISEGNGETQYF. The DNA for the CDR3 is TGTGCCATCAGTGAGGGGAATGGGGAGACCCAGTACTTC.

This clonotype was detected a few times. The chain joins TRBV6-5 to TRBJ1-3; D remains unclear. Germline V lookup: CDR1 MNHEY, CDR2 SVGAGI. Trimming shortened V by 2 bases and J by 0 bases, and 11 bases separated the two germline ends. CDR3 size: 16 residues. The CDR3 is CASSYEDLRSGNTIYF. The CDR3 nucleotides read TGTGCCAGCAGTTACGAGGATTTACGCTCTGGAAACACCATATATTTT.

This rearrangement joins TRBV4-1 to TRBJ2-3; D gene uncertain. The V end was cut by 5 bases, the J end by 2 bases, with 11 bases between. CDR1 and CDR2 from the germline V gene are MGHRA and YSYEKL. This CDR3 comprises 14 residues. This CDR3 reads CASSTVSVTDTQYF. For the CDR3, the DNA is TGCGCCAGCAGCACTGTCTCGGTCACAGATACGCAGTATTTT.

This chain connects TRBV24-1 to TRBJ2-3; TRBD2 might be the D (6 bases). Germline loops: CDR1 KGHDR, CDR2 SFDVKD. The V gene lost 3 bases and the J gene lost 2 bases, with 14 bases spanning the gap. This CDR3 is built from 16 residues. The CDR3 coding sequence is TGTGCCACCAGTGATGGCCAAAGGGACTTCACAGATACGCAGTATTTT. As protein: CATSDGQRDFTDTQYF.

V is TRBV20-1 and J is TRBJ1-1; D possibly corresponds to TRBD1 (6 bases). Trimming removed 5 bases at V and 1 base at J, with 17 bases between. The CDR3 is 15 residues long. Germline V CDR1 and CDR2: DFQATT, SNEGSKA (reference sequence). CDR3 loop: CSAWSSGHPNTEAFF. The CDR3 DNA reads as TGCAGTGCTTGGTCCTCGGGACACCCGAACACTGAAGCTTTCTTT.

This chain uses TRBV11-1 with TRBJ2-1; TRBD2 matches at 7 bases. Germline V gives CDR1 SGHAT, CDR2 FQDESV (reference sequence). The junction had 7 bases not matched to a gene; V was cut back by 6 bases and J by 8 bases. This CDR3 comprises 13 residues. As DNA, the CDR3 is TGTGCCAGCAGTAACGCAGGGAGGGATGAGCAGTTCTTC. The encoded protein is CASSNAGRDEQFF.

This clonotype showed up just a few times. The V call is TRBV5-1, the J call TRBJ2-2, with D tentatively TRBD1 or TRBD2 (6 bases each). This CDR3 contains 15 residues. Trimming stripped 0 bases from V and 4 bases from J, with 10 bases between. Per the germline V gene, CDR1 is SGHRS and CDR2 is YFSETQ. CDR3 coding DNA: TGCGCCAGCAGCTTGGGCTGGGGGGCCACCGGGGAGCTGTTTTTT. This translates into CASSLGWGATGELFF. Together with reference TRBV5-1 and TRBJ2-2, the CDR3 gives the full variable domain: KAGVTQTPRYLIKTRGQQVTLSCSPISGHRSVSWYQQTPGQGLQFLFEYFSETQRNKGNFPGRFSGRQFSNSRSEMNVSTLELGDSALYLCASSLGWGATGELFFGEGSRLTVL.

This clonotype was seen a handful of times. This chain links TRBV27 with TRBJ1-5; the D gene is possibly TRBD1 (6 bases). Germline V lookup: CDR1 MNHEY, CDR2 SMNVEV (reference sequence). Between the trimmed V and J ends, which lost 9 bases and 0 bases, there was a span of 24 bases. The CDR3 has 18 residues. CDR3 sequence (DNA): TGTGCCAGTTGTATTACAGGGAGGGGGGTATATAGCAATCAGCCCCAGCATTTT. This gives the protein CASCITGRGVYSNQPQHF.

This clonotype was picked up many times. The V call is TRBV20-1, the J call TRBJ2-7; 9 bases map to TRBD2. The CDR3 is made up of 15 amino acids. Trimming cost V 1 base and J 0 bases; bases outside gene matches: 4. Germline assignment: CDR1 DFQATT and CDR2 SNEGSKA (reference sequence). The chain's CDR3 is CSARGLAGSSYEQYF. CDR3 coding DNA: TGCAGTGCTAGAGGCCTAGCGGGGAGCTCCTACGAGCAGTACTTC.

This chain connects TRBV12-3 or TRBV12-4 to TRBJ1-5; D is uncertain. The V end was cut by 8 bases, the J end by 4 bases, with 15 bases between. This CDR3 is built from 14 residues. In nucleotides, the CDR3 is TGTGCCAGCCGTAGAGGGAGTATGAATCAGCCCCAGCATTTT. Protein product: CASRRGSMNQPQHF.

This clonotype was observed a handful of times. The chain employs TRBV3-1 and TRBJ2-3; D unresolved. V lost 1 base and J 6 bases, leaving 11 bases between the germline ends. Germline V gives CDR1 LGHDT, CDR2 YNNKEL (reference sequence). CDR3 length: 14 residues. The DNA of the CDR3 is TGTGCCAGCAGCCAAGGCCGTTACTGGGATACGCAGTATTTT. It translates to CASSQGRYWDTQYF.